Shown below are 25 T cell receptor beta chains from a single sample sequenced in a study of T cell responses to AZD1222 COVID-19 vaccine. The table came from immunoSEQ multiplex PCR; TCRdb's copy has only in-frame clones and leaves some out. The table has some 130,000 clones, about 80% seen once. The sample here was peripheral blood, taken on day 0 of AZD1222 vaccination. The source of these receptors is an adult in good health.

This chain joins TRBV6-5 and TRBJ1-2, with a weak D call TRBD1 (5 bases). The germline V gene encodes CDR1 MNHEY and CDR2 SVGAGI. The CDR3 runs 15 residues. V gave up 4 bases and J gave up 1 base, with 13 bases separating them. The CDR3: CASSSGTESNYGYTF. The CDR3 coding sequence is TGTGCCAGCAGTTCCGGGACCGAGAGTAACTATGGCTACACCTTC.

This clone was detected a few times. The V call is TRBV30, the J call TRBJ1-4; 10 bases fit TRBD1. Germline lookup yields CDR1 GTSNPN and CDR2 SVGIG (reference sequence). Trimming took 1 base from V and 8 from J; bases not matched to a gene: 4. This CDR3 region has 14 residues. CDR3 sequence reads: CAWSASDRGEKLFF. The CDR3 coding sequence is TGTGCCTGGAGTGCTTCGGACAGGGGGGAAAAACTGTTTTTT.

This rearrangement joins TRBV6-5 to TRBJ2-1; a possible D gene is TRBD1 (6 bases). This CDR3 contains 13 residues. Germline CDR1 reads MNHEY; CDR2 reads SVGAGI. The V end was cut by 4 bases, the J end by 8 bases, with 12 bases between. CDR3 region: CASSSQGWDEQFF. The DNA for the CDR3 is TGTGCCAGCAGTTCCCAGGGGTGGGATGAGCAGTTCTTC.

The V gene is TRBV6-6, the J gene TRBJ2-7, with TRBD1 matching over 8 bases. From germline, CDR1 is MNHNY and CDR2 SVGAGI (reference sequence). The length of the CDR3 is 14 residues. V was clipped by 6 bases and J by 4 bases; unmatched bases: 8. DNA for the CDR3: TGTGCCAGCAGCAAAGGGACAGGACCTTACGAGCAGTACTTC. Protein: CASSKGTGPYEQYF.

The V gene is TRBV5-8, the J gene TRBJ1-2, with D uncertain. The CDR3 contains 14 residues. Trimming left V 0 bases short and J 4 bases short, with 10 bases between. Germline CDR1 reads SGHTS; CDR2 reads YDEGEE. CDR3 DNA: TGTGCCAGCAGCTTGGTGACAAGCGGCTATGGCTACACCTTC. This sequence encodes CASSLVTSGYGYTF.

The chain uses TRBV7-3 and TRBJ1-6; D might be TRBD1 (5 bases). V dropped 0 bases and J dropped 10 bases, with 7 bases sitting between them. Germline V gene sequence: CDR1 SGHTA, CDR2 FQGTGA. The CDR3 is 13 amino acids. CDR3 nucleotides: TGTGCCAGCAGCTTAACAGGGGAATCACCCCTCCACTTT. It codes for CASSLTGESPLHF.

This clone appeared a few times. The chain uses TRBV10-3 and TRBJ2-1; a possible D gene is TRBD1 (6 bases). The CDR3 has 11 residues. The V gene's germline CDR1 is ENHRY and CDR2 SYGVKD. V was pared by 3 bases and J by 10 bases, with 7 bases between. This CDR3 reads CAISDQGEQFF. DNA of the CDR3: TGTGCCATCAGTGATCAGGGGGAGCAGTTCTTC.

The chain employs TRBV6-5 and TRBJ1-2; TRBD1 matches at 8 bases. The CDR3 has 16 amino acids. V lost 1 base to trimming and J lost 8 bases; unmatched junction nucleotides: 12. CDR1 is MNHEY, CDR2 SVGAGI, per germline. The CDR3 loop is CASSYYRDRTSRGYTF. Written as DNA, the CDR3 is TGTGCCAGCAGTTACTACCGGGACAGGACGTCACGGGGCTACACCTTC.

The gene calls are TRBV28 and TRBJ1-2; tentatively, D is TRBD1 (5 bases). CDR1 and CDR2 (germline): MDHEN, SYDVKM. The CDR3 is made up of 14 amino acids. V was trimmed by 5 bases and J by 6 bases, leaving 16 bases between them. CDR3 amino acids: CASSPPRTGHGYTF. The CDR3 bases are TGTGCCAGCAGTCCTCCCCGGACGGGGCATGGCTACACCTTC.

This clone was seen only a few times. V gene TRBV19 combines with J gene TRBJ1-3, with D uncertain. V gave up 7 bases and J gave up 6 bases, with 25 bases separating them. The CDR3 runs 17 residues. CDR1 is LNHDA and CDR2 is SQIVND in the germline V gene (reference sequence). The DNA for the CDR3 is TGTGCCAGTACTTGGAGGCGGCGAATCTCTGGGGAAAACACCATATATTTT. Translating gives CASTWRRRISGENTIYF.

The table lists this clone with a few counts. The chain employs TRBV28 and TRBJ1-2, with D unclear. V dropped 8 bases and J dropped 8 bases, with 21 bases sitting between them. The germline V gene encodes CDR1 MDHEN and CDR2 SYDVKM. This CDR3 region has 14 residues. CDR3 amino acids: CASSISARIGGYTF. DNA of the CDR3: TGTGCCAGCTCGATCTCGGCCAGGATCGGGGGCTACACCTTC.

The genes are TRBV2 and TRBJ1-2; possible D gene TRBD1, 6 bases. Trimming stripped 2 bases from V and 4 bases from J, with 14 bases between. The V gene's germline CDR1 is SNHLY and CDR2 FYNNEI. The CDR3 consists of 15 residues. CDR3 loop: CASSEWQGTSYGYTF. CDR3 bases: TGTGCCAGCAGTGAATGGCAGGGGACTTCCTATGGCTACACCTTC.

This chain joins TRBV9 and TRBJ2-7; TRBD1 agrees at 7 bases. Germline V CDR1 and CDR2: SGDLS, YYNGEE. The J segment lost 0 bases and the V segment lost 3 bases, leaving 3 bases of the junction unmatched. The CDR3 has 14 amino acids. CDR3 loop: CASSAGQISYEQYF. As DNA, the CDR3 is TGTGCCAGCAGCGCGGGACAGATCTCCTACGAGCAGTACTTC.

The chain couples TRBV5-4 to TRBJ1-1; the match to TRBD1 covers 7 bases. The germline gives CDR1 SGHNT, CDR2 YYREEE (reference sequence). This CDR3 has 15 residues. V shed 4 bases and J 1 base; nucleotides not matched to a gene: 7. CDR3 DNA sequence: TGTGCCAGCAGCCCCGGGACAGTTCCGAACACTGAAGCTTTCTTT. This encodes CASSPGTVPNTEAFF.

The genes are TRBV6-5 and TRBJ1-2; TRBD1 matches 7 bases. V shed 2 bases and J 4 bases; nucleotides not matched to a gene: 4. The CDR3 covers 14 residues. Germline V gene lookup returns CDR1 MNHEY and CDR2 SVGAGI. The CDR3 region has the DNA TGTGCCAGCAGTTACGGCAGGGGGGTCTATGGCTACACCTTC. Protein sequence: CASSYGRGVYGYTF.

This chain connects TRBV5-1 to TRBJ1-3; D not resolved. The V gene's germline CDR1 is SGHRS and CDR2 YFSETQ. The CDR3 length is 16 residues. Trimming took off 4 bases at V and 0 bases at J, with 14 bases between the two ends. The CDR3 DNA sequence: TGCGCCAGCAGCCCTGCAGTGGGGTCCTCTGGAAACACCATATATTTT. Residues: CASSPAVGSSGNTIYF.

This sequence joins TRBV5-4 and TRBJ2-7, with D perhaps given as TRBD1 or TRBD2 (6 bases each). The CDR3 extends over 15 amino acids. CDR1 is SGHNT and CDR2 is YYREEE in the germline V gene (reference sequence). The ends were cut back, 3 bases at V and 3 bases at J, with 16 bases in the middle. The CDR3, as DNA: TGTGCCAGCAGCTCACAGGGACTCCATTTCTACGAGCAGTACTTC. Translating it yields CASSSQGLHFYEQYF.

V usage is TRBV9 and J usage is TRBJ2-7, with D hard to call. V lost 4 bases to trimming and J lost 4 bases, with 12 bases between them. The CDR3 consists of 13 residues. CDR1 is SGDLS and CDR2 is YYNGEE in the germline V gene. The CDR3 nucleotides read TGTGCCAGCAGCCCTGGCGGCTTATACGAGCAGTACTTC. It codes for CASSPGGLYEQYF.

The chain has TRBV5-1 and TRBJ2-3, with unresolved D. V gave up 5 bases and J gave up 2 bases, with 15 bases separating them. This CDR3 has 15 amino acids. Looked up from germline, CDR1 is SGHRS and CDR2 is YFSETQ. In DNA form, the CDR3 reads TGCGCCAGCAGAGTGTACGGGCAAAACACAGATACGCAGTATTTT. Translated, it gives CASRVYGQNTDTQYF.

J is TRBJ2-7 and V is TRBV7-8, with a tentative D call TRBD1 (6 bases). The CDR3 extends over 15 amino acids. From germline, CDR1 is SGHVS and CDR2 FQNEAQ. Between the trimmed V and J ends, which lost 1 base and 2 bases, there was a span of 12 bases. This chain's CDR3 is CASSLEQGKTYEQYF. The CDR3 bases are TGTGCCAGCAGCTTAGAACAGGGAAAAACCTACGAGCAGTACTTC.

The V and J genes are TRBV7-3 and TRBJ2-5, with D possibly being TRBD2 (6 bases). The V and J ends lost 5 bases and 4 bases respectively, with 11 bases between them. The length of the CDR3 is 13 residues. Germline V gene data show CDR1 as SGHTA and CDR2 as FQGTGA. The CDR3 DNA reads TGTGCCAGCAGCCTTGGGACTGGAGAGACCCAGTACTTC. Encoded protein: CASSLGTGETQYF.

The chain employs TRBV5-8 and TRBJ2-5; a possible D gene is TRBD2 (5 bases). In germline, CDR1 is SGHTS, CDR2 YDEGEE. V was cut by 4 bases and J by 4 bases, with 14 bases left in between. The CDR3 is made up of 14 amino acids. The CDR3 sequence is CASSRRGGAETQYF. In DNA, the CDR3 is TGTGCCAGCAGCCGCCGGGGTGGCGCAGAGACCCAGTACTTC. Variable domain in full (rest from reference TRBV5-8 and TRBJ2-5): EAGVTQSPTHLIKTRGQQATLRCSPISGHTSVYWYQQALGLGLQFLLWYDEGEERNRGNFPPRFSGRQFPNYSSELNVNALELEDSALYLCASSRRGGAETQYFGPGTRLLVL.

This chain links TRBV12-3 or TRBV12-4 with TRBJ1-2, with D unclear. Trimming pared 3 bases from V and 4 bases from J, leaving 6 bases between. CDR3 length: 12 residues. The CDR3 is CASSFSGYGYTF. As DNA, the CDR3 is TGTGCCAGCAGTTTCTCGGGCTATGGCTACACCTTC.

This chain links TRBV28 with TRBJ1-2; no firm D call. CDR3 length: 12 amino acids. V lost 10 bases and J 0 bases, leaving 9 bases between the germline ends. Germline lookup yields CDR1 MDHEN and CDR2 SYDVKM. CDR3: CATQVTNYGYTF. CDR3 sequence (DNA): TGTGCCACCCAGGTGACTAACTATGGCTACACCTTC.

J is TRBJ1-2 and V is TRBV28; 7 bases match TRBD1. The CDR3 is 14 amino acids. CDR1 and CDR2 from the germline V gene are MDHEN and SYDVKM. V gave up 6 bases and J gave up 14 bases; unmatched junction bases: 18. CDR3 DNA: TGTGCCAGCAGCCGAAACCCAGGGGGGCGGCATCCAACCTTC. This translates into CASSRNPGGRHPTF.